The 31 T cell receptor beta chains below all came from one sample that was sequenced in a study of primary melanoma T cells and metastatic recurrence. The table came from immunoSEQ multiplex PCR; TCRdb's copy has only in-frame clones and leaves some out. The repertoire holds approximately 120 clones, with 80% to 95% as singletons. Sequenced material: melanoma tumor tissue. All receptors derive from a human donor with melanoma.

The chain joins TRBV7-4 to TRBJ2-5; D might be TRBD1 or TRBD2, each matching 5 bases. In germline, CDR1 is SGHVT, CDR2 SQSDAQ. The CDR3 spans 14 residues. The V and J ends lost 1 base and 6 bases respectively, with 12 bases between them. This CDR3 is CASSLEQGRQTQYF. The CDR3, as DNA: TGTGCCAGCAGCTTAGAGCAGGGACGACAGACCCAGTACTTC.

The chain joins TRBV25-1 to TRBJ2-1; TRBD2 matches 12 bases. V shed 6 bases, J shed 7 bases, and the junction held 4 bases outside the gene matches. Per germline, CDR1 MGHDK and CDR2 SYGVNS. This CDR3 comprises 14 residues. The CDR3 bases are TGTGCCAGCAGGCTAGCGGGGGGGCAAAATGAGCAGTTCTTC. Amino acids: CASRLAGGQNEQFF. The variable domain in full, completed from reference TRBV25-1 and TRBJ2-1, reads EADIYQTPRYLVIGTGKKITLECSQTMGHDKMYWYQQDPGMELHLIHYSYGVNSTEKGDLSSESTVSRIRTEHFPLTLESARPSHTSQYLCASRLAGGQNEQFFGPGTRLTVL.

This clone was found once. The chain joins TRBV6-8 to TRBJ1-5; D is unresolved. This CDR3 has 14 amino acids. V dropped 6 bases and J dropped 0 bases, with 9 bases sitting between them. Germline lookup yields CDR1 MNHGY and CDR2 SAAAGT. Written as DNA, the CDR3 is TGTGCCAGCAGCGAGGGTCATAGCAATCAGCCCCAGCATTTT. Protein: CASSEGHSNQPQHF.

For this clone: At one end the junction does not follow the germline gene, possibly because of a read error. The CDR3 DNA is TGTGCCAACAGTTACTCGGCAGGGAAGACTGAAGCTTTCTTT. Residues: CANSYSAGKTEAFF. The rearrangement links TRBV6-8 to TRBJ1-1; D is possibly TRBD1 (5 bases). Germline lookup yields CDR1 MNHGY and CDR2 SAAAGT. The CDR3 contains 14 residues.

The chain combines TRBV18 with TRBJ1-1, with a possible D match to TRBD1 (5 bases). Germline CDR1 reads KGHSH; CDR2 reads LQKENI. Trimming pared 3 bases from V and 6 bases from J, leaving 11 bases between. The CDR3 sequence is 13 residues long. The CDR3 DNA follows: TGTGCCAGCTCACCTCGGGGCAACGCTGAAGCTTTCTTT. This gives the protein CASSPRGNAEAFF.

This clone showed up just once. The chain joins TRBV6-8 to TRBJ1-3; D gene ambiguous. CDR3 length: 13 amino acids. Trimming removed 10 bases at V and 0 bases at J, with 10 bases between. From germline, CDR1 is MNHGY and CDR2 SAAAGT. The CDR3 region is CAIRPPSGNTIYF. CDR3 coding DNA: TGTGCCATCAGACCGCCCTCTGGAAACACCATATATTTT.

The count of this clone is one. This chain links TRBV19 with TRBJ2-2; D gene ambiguous. The CDR3 has 13 residues. Per germline, CDR1 LNHDA and CDR2 SQIVND (reference sequence). Trimming stripped 10 bases from V and 4 bases from J, with 13 bases between. DNA for the CDR3: TGTGCCACCCCCATTCCTGTCACCGGGGAGCTGTTTTTT. Protein: CATPIPVTGELFF.

The chain joins TRBV19 to TRBJ1-1; D remains unclear. The CDR3 runs 13 residues. CDR1 and CDR2 from the germline V gene are LNHDA and SQIVND (reference sequence). V lost 4 bases to trimming and J lost 1 base, with 7 bases between them. CDR3 region: CASSKYSNTEAFF. The CDR3 DNA reads as TGTGCCAGTAGTAAATACTCGAACACTGAAGCTTTCTTT.

This chain uses TRBV19 with TRBJ2-2, with TRBD1 matching over 7 bases. This CDR3 is built from 15 residues. Losses at the gene ends were 7 bases for V and 3 bases for J; bases not matched to a gene: 8. Germline loops: CDR1 LNHDA, CDR2 SQIVND (reference sequence). DNA of the CDR3: TGTGCCAGTACCCCAGGACAGGCGGACACCGGGGAGCTGTTTTTT. This codes for CASTPGQADTGELFF.

The chain employs TRBV6-8 and TRBJ2-7, with TRBD1 matching over 10 bases. V was pared by 4 bases and J by 4 bases, with 10 bases of the junction left unmatched. The CDR3 sequence is 16 residues long. CDR1 and CDR2 from the germline V gene are MNHGY and SAAAGT. CDR3 protein: CASSFRDRGFAYEQYF. CDR3 nucleotide sequence: TGTGCCAGCAGTTTCCGGGACAGGGGATTTGCATACGAGCAGTACTTC.

The chain carries TRBV19 and TRBJ2-1; 10 nucleotides agree with TRBD2. This CDR3 spans 17 amino acids. Germline CDR1 and CDR2: LNHDA and SQIVND (reference sequence). After removal of 4 bases from V and 9 bases from J, the junction contained 15 bases not matched to a gene. DNA for the CDR3: TGTGCCAGTAGTAATTCCTTTAGCGGGAGGATTGGTAGTGAGCAGTTCTTC. It is translated as CASSNSFSGRIGSEQFF.

This chain links TRBV6-1 with TRBJ2-1; possible D gene TRBD2, 7 bases. The CDR3 has 17 amino acids. In germline, CDR1 is MNHNS, CDR2 SASEGT. Trimming removed 0 bases at V and 0 bases at J, with 12 bases between. Here the CDR3 DNA reads TGTGCCAGCAGTGAAGCTGCGGGGGCGAGCTCCTACAATGAGCAGTTCTTC. This codes for CASSEAAGASSYNEQFF.

The V gene is TRBV12-5, the J gene TRBJ2-1; 14 bases are a match to TRBD2. The germline gives CDR1 LGHNT, CDR2 FRNRAP. This CDR3 comprises 15 residues. The CDR3 DNA reads TGTGCCAGCAACCTGGGACTAGCGGGAGTCAGGGAGCAGTTCTTC. This translates into CASNLGLAGVREQFF.

The V call is TRBV14, the J call TRBJ1-2, with D uncertain. Per the germline V gene, CDR1 is SGHDN and CDR2 is FVKESK. The CDR3 extends over 13 amino acids. The V end lost 0 bases, the J end lost 5 bases, and 7 bases lay between the germline ends. CDR3 residues: CASSQDRRYGYTF. Here the CDR3 DNA reads TGTGCCAGCAGCCAAGATAGGCGGTATGGCTACACCTTC.

The chain links TRBV6-8 to TRBJ2-7; 14 positions match TRBD2. CDR3 length: 15 amino acids. V shed 6 bases and J 4 bases; nucleotides not matched to a gene: 5. In germline, CDR1 is MNHGY, CDR2 SAAAGT. The CDR3 sequence: CASSDGTSGSYEQYF. The CDR3 DNA is TGTGCCAGCAGCGATGGGACTAGCGGGAGTTACGAGCAGTACTTC.

The chain employs TRBV6-8 and TRBJ1-1, with a weak D call TRBD1 (5 bases). Trimming removed 11 bases at V and 1 base at J, with 11 bases between. Germline lookup yields CDR1 MNHGY and CDR2 SAAAGT. The CDR3 length is 12 residues. CDR3 DNA: TGTGCCTCCACCAGGGCGAACACTGAAGCTTTCTTT. Translating gives CASTRANTEAFF.

The CDR3 reads CASSIGAGPYEQYF. The CDR3 DNA reads as TGTGCCAGTAGTATTGGAGCAGGGCCCTACGAGCAGTACTTC. This chain uses TRBV19 with TRBJ2-7, with D possibly matching TRBD1 (5 bases). Per the germline V gene, CDR1 is LNHDA and CDR2 is SQIVND (reference sequence). Trimming cost V 3 bases and J 2 bases, with 11 bases left between them. This CDR3 has 14 amino acids.

V usage is TRBV15 and J usage is TRBJ1-1; D may be TRBD1 (6 bases). The CDR3 totals 14 residues. CDR1 is LNHNV, CDR2 YYDKDF, per germline (reference sequence). Deletions cut 5 bases from V and 6 bases from J, with 16 bases between. The CDR3 DNA reads TGTGCCACCAGCCCCGAACAGGGATTCTCTGAAGCTTTCTTT. This gives the protein CATSPEQGFSEAFF.

V gene TRBV10-2 combines with J gene TRBJ2-1, with 9 bases lining up with TRBD1. The V segment lost 6 bases and the J segment 3 bases; nucleotides outside the gene matches: 6. CDR1 is WSHSY and CDR2 is SAAADI in the germline V gene. The CDR3 is 15 residues long. CDR3 protein: CASRAGTGNYNEQFF. The CDR3 region has the DNA TGCGCCAGCAGGGCCGGGACAGGGAACTACAATGAGCAGTTCTTC.

The rearrangement links TRBV11-3 to TRBJ2-1, with 7 bases lining up with TRBD1. CDR3 size: 15 residues. Trimming removed 5 bases from V and 0 bases from J; junction bases left unmatched: 4. Germline assignment: CDR1 SGHNT and CDR2 YENEEA. The CDR3 DNA reads as TGTGCCAGCAGCCAGGACAGGAACTCCTACAATGAGCAGTTCTTC. This sequence encodes CASSQDRNSYNEQFF.

This clone is a singleton in its sample. J is TRBJ1-6 and V is TRBV11-3; the D gene is possibly TRBD1 (6 bases). Germline-derived CDR1 and CDR2 are SGHNT and YENEEA. Trimming removed 5 bases at V and 4 bases at J, with 21 bases between. CDR3 size: 18 residues. CDR3 coding DNA: TGTGCCAGCAGCCCTATCACCGGACAGAGTCTATATAATTCACCCCTCCACTTT. Translation: CASSPITGQSLYNSPLHF.

The chain couples TRBV19 to TRBJ1-6; weak D call: TRBD1 (6 bases). Trimming stripped 6 bases from V and 6 bases from J, with 21 bases between. This CDR3 is 17 amino acids long. Germline CDR1 reads LNHDA; CDR2 reads SQIVND (reference sequence). The CDR3 region is CASRITGTLFSNSPLHF. Written as DNA, the CDR3 is TGTGCCAGTAGAATTACGGGGACATTATTTTCTAATTCACCCCTCCACTTT.

The chain recombines TRBV11-3 with TRBJ2-6; D assignment may be TRBD1 or TRBD2 (6 bases each). Germline V gene data show CDR1 as SGHNT and CDR2 as YENEEA. The length of the CDR3 is 15 residues. With 7 bases removed from V and 2 bases from J, the gap between germline ends came to 12 bases. CDR3 nucleotide sequence: TGTGCCAGCACCCTAGGGGGGACTGGGGCCAACGTCCTGACTTTC. It is translated as CASTLGGTGANVLTF.

The CDR3 DNA sequence: TGTGCCAGCAGTAGACAAGCGGGAGGGGGAGAGACCCAGTACTTC. It is translated as CASSRQAGGGETQYF. The chain is built from TRBV6-8 and TRBJ2-5; 10 bases fit TRBD2. The CDR3 length is 15 residues. Unmatched junction bases numbered 7, after V lost 5 bases and J lost 4 bases. CDR1 and CDR2 from the germline V gene are MNHGY and SAAAGT.

The rearrangement links TRBV18 to TRBJ2-1; TRBD2 agrees at 8 bases. The length of the CDR3 is 17 residues. Trimming took 3 bases from V and 4 from J; bases not matched to a gene: 11. Germline V gene data show CDR1 as KGHSH and CDR2 as LQKENI. CDR3 sequence: CASSPDRGTREYNEQFF. As DNA, the CDR3 is TGTGCCAGCTCACCGGATCGTGGGACTAGAGAGTACAATGAGCAGTTCTTC.

This chain links TRBV1 with TRBJ2-1; the table's D call, TRBD2, was not checked against the DNA. TRBV1 is flagged as a pseudogene. The CDR3 has 14 amino acids. The CDR3 reads CASSQRLDVAEQFF. The CDR3 coding sequence is TGCGCCAGCAGCCAACGACTAGATGTTGCTGAGCAGTTCTTC.

The chain employs TRBV29-1 and TRBJ2-7; the D gene is possibly TRBD1 (5 bases). The CDR3 covers 15 residues. Germline V gives CDR1 SQVTM, CDR2 ANQGSEA. Trimming cost V 7 bases and J 0 bases, with 19 bases left between them. CDR3 nucleotide sequence: TGCAGCGGGGCTATGGGGCCAAACCTCTCCTACGAGCAGTACTTC. Translated, it gives CSGAMGPNLSYEQYF.

The V and J genes are TRBV27 and TRBJ1-3; TRBD1 matches 7 bases. Germline trimming cut 4 bases from V and 3 bases from J; bases unmatched to any gene: 3. Germline V lookup: CDR1 MNHEY, CDR2 SMNVEV (reference sequence). The CDR3 consists of 14 residues. The CDR3 is CASSSTGLGNTIYF. The CDR3 bases are TGTGCCAGCAGTTCGACAGGGCTTGGAAACACCATATATTTT.

CDR3 bases: TGTGCCAGCAGCTCCGGACTAGCGGGTACCTACAATGAGCAGTTCTTC. It encodes CASSSGLAGTYNEQFF. V gene TRBV11-3 combines with J gene TRBJ2-1, with 11 positions matching TRBD2. CDR3 size: 16 residues. V lost 4 bases and J lost 2; bases outside the gene matches: 4. From germline, CDR1 is SGHNT and CDR2 YENEEA.

This sequence joins TRBV6-8 and TRBJ2-7, with TRBD1 identical over 9 bases. Germline CDR1 and CDR2: MNHGY and SAAAGT. Losses at the gene ends were 6 bases for V and 5 bases for J; bases not matched to a gene: 8. The CDR3 runs 14 residues. The CDR3 loop reads CASSLQGALNEQYF. CDR3 DNA: TGTGCCAGCAGCCTACAGGGGGCGCTTAACGAGCAGTACTTC.

This chain uses TRBV19 with TRBJ2-7; D is possibly TRBD2 (5 bases). The CDR3 has 12 residues. CDR1 LNHDA and CDR2 SQIVND come from the germline V gene (reference sequence). V was cut by 5 bases and J by 3 bases, with 8 bases left in between. CDR3 loop: CASSPGSYEQYF. Here the CDR3 DNA reads TGTGCCAGTAGTCCGGGGAGCTACGAGCAGTACTTC. Full variable domain (outside the CDR3, taken from reference TRBV19 and TRBJ2-7): DGGITQSPKYLFRKEGQNVTLSCEQNLNHDAMYWYRQDPGQGLRLIYYSQIVNDFQKGDIAEGYSVSREKKESFPLTVTSAQKNPTAFYLCASSPGSYEQYFGPGTRLTVT.